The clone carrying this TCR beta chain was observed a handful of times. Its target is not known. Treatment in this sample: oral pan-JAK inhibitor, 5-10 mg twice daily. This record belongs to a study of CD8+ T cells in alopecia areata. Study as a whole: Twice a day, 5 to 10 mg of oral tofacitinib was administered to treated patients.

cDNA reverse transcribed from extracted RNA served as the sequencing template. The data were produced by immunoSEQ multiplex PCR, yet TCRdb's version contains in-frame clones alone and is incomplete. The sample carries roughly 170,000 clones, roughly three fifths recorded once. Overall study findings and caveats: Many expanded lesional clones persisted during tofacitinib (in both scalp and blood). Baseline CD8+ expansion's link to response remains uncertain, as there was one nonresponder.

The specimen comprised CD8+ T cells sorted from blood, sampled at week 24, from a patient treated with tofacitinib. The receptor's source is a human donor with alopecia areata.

The CDR3 region is CASSFQPPYGYTF. In DNA, the CDR3 is TGTGCCAGCAGCTTTCAACCCCCCTATGGCTACACCTTC. The J gene is TRBJ1-2, the V gene TRBV5-4; no reliable D call. CDR1 is SGHNT and CDR2 is YYREEE in the germline V gene (reference sequence). There are 13 residues in the CDR3. V was pared by 2 bases and J by 4 bases, with 9 bases between.